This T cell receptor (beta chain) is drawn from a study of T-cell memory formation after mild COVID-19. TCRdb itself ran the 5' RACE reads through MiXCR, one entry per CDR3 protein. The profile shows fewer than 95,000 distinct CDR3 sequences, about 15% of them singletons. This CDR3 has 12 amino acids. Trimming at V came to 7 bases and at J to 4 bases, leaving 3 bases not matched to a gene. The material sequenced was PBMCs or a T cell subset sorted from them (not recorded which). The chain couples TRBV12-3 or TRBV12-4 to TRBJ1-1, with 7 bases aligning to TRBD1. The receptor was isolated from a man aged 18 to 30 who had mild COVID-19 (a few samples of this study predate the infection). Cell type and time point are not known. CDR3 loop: CASNRQGTEAFF. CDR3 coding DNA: TGTGCCAGCAACCGACAGGGCACTGAAGCTTTCTTT.